This T cell receptor (beta chain) was captured in a study of human CD8 memory T cell subsets. By negative magnetic separation, total CD8+ T cells were enriched. Broader study findings: Stem-like memory T cells and precursor exhausted T cells had repertoires whose mutual overlap was minimal. Diversity, per Chao1 estimates, appeared greater in stem-like memory T cells than in precursor exhausted T cells.

Libraries of TCR beta chains were produced by 5' RACE (UMI-labeled). Original analysis: Across the sequenced material, each individual TCR beta library was found to contain somewhere between roughly 2,700 and 18,000 functional CDR3 beta clonotypes. TCRdb re-analyzed the 5' RACE reads; it lists each CDR3 protein once, without DNA. It is TCRdb's table, rather than the study itself, that gives the V and J calls and clone size. Found here are fewer than 9,500 distinct CDR3 sequences; the top ten clones hold around a fifth. Details on this clonotype: What it binds is not known.

Source material: CD8+ T cells from PBMCs. The sequence derives from a human donor in good health.

This CDR3 reads CASSPPGTGGRETQYF. The V call is TRBV7-9, the J call TRBJ2-5; lacking DNA, the TRBD1 call made by TCRdb goes unchecked. The V gene's germline CDR1 is SEHNR and CDR2 FQNEAQ (reference sequence). This CDR3 contains 16 residues. Together with reference TRBV7-9 and TRBJ2-5, the CDR3 gives the full variable domain: DTGVSQNPRHKITKRGQNVTFRCDPISEHNRLYWYRQTLGQGPEFLTYFQNEAQLEKSRLLSDRFSAERPKGSFSTLEIQRTEQGDSAMYLCASSPPGTGGRETQYFGPGTRLLVL.